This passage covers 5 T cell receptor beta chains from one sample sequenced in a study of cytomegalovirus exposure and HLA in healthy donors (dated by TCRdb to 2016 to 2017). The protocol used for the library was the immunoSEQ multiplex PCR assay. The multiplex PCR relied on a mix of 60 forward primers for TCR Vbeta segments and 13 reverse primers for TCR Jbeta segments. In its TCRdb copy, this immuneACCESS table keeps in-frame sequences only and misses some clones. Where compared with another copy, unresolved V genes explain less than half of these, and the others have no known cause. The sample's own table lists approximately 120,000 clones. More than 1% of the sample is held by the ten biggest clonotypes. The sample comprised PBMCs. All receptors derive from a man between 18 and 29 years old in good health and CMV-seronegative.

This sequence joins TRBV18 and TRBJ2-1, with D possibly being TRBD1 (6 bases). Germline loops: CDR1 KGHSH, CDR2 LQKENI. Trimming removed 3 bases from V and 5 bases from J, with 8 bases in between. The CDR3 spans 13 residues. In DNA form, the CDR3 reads TGTGCCAGCTCACCGGACAGAAACAATGAGCAGTTCTTC. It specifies CASSPDRNNEQFF.

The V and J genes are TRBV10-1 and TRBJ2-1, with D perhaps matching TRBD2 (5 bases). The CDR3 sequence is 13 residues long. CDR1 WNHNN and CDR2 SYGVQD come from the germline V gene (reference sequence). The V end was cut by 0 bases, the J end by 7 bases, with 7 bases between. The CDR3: CASSESPGNEQFF. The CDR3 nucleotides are TGCGCCAGCAGTGAGTCGCCGGGAAATGAGCAGTTCTTC.

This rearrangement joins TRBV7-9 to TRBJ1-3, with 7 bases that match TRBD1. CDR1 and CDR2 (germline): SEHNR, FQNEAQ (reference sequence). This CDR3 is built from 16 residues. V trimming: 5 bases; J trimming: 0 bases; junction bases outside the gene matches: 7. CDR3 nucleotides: TGTGCCAGCAGCCCCACAGGGGCCTACTCTGGAAACACCATATATTTT. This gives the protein CASSPTGAYSGNTIYF.

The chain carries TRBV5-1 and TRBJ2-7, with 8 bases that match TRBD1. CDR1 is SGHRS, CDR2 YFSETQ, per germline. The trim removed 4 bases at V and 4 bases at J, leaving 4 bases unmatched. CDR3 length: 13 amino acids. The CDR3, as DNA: TGCGCCAGCAGCCTACGACAGGGGTACGAGCAGTACTTC. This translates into CASSLRQGYEQYF.

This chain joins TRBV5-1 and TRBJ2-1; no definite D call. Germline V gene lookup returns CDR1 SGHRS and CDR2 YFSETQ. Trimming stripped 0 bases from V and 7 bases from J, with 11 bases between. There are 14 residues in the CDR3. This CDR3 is CASSLGQNSNEQFF. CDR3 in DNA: TGCGCCAGCAGCTTGGGTCAGAATTCGAATGAGCAGTTCTTC.